The T cell receptor beta chain described here comes from a study of shared clonotypes between healthy human individuals. Trimming at V came to 0 bases and at J to 0 bases, leaving 3 bases not matched to a gene. Germline V CDR1 and CDR2: SGHTS, YDEGEE. The CDR3 extends over 17 amino acids. Libraries were prepared by immunoSEQ multiplex PCR; TCRdb keeps only in-frame clonotypes and omits some of them. The table lists roughly 2.5 million clones, approximately 90% of them singletons. The chain carries TRBV5-8 and TRBJ1-2, with 12 bases fitting TRBD1. The sequenced sample consisted of naive CD4+ T cells sorted from blood. Documented subset: CD45RA+ positively selected. This clonotype was obtained from a man aged 18 to 29 in good health. CDR3 nucleotides: TGTGCCAGCAGCTTGGTGGGACAGGGGGCGACTAACTATGGCTACACCTTC. It yields the protein CASSLVGQGATNYGYTF.